This TCR beta chain was sequenced in a study of T cells in Graves' hyperthyroidism and ophthalmopathy. Hyperthyroidism patients were newly diagnosed, had disease duration under 2 months, and were aged 18 to 65 years. Notes on the study in general: A model of 13 V-J pairs discriminated ophthalmopathy from stable hyperthyroidism.

Points on this clonotype: The target antigen is unknown.

From RNA transcripts, TCR beta CDR3 regions were amplified. During a first-round RT-PCR of the TCR CDR3, the HTBI primer set was used. TCRdb redid the calling of the multiplex PCR reads with MiXCR, one entry per CDR3 protein. Among hundreds of thousands of distinct CDR3 sequences listed, roughly an eighth were seen once. V was clipped by 5 bases and J by 1 base; unmatched bases: 3. CDR1 MDHEN and CDR2 SYDVKM come from the germline V gene. This CDR3 is 16 amino acids long. Specimen: blood. The clonotype originates from a woman aged 18-35 years with Graves' hyperthyroidism. The chain combines TRBV28 with TRBJ2-3, with 13 bases that match TRBD2. This chain's CDR3 is CASSVGTSGGTDTQYF. The DNA of the CDR3 is TGTGCCAGCAGTGTAGGGACTAGCGGGGGCACAGATACGCAGTATTTT. The whole variable domain, remainder taken from reference TRBV28 and TRBJ2-3, is DVKVTQSSRYLVKRTGEKVFLECVQDMDHENMFWYRQDPGLGLRLIYFSYDVKMKEKGDIPEGYSVSREKKERFSLILESASTNQTSMYLCASSVGTSGGTDTQYFGPGTRLTVL.